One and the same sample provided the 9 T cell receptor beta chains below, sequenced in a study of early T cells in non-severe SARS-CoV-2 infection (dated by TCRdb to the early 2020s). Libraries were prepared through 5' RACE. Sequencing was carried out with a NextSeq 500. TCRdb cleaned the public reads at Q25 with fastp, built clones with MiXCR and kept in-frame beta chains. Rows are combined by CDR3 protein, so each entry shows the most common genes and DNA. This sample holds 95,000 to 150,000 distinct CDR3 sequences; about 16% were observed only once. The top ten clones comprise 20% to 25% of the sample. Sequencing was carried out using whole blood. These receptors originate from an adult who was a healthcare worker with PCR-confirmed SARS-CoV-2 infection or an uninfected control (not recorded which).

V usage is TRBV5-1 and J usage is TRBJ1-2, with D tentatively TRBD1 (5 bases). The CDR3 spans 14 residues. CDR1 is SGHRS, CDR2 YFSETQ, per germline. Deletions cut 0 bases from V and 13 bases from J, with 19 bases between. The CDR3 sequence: CASSLDGGEFGSTF. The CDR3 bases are TGCGCCAGCAGCTTGGATGGAGGGGAGTTCGGGAGCACCTTC.

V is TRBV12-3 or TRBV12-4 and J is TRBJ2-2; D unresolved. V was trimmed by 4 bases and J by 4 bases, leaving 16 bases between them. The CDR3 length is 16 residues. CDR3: CASSSLARGSTGELFF. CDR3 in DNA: TGTGCCAGCAGTTCGTTGGCCCGAGGCTCCACCGGGGAGCTGTTTTTT.

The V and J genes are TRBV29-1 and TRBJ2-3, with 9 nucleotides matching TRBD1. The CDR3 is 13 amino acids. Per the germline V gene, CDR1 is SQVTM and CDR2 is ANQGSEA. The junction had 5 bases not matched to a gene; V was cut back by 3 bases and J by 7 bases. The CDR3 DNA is TGCAGCGTTGATCGGACAGGGGTGAATACGCAGTATTTT. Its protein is CSVDRTGVNTQYF.

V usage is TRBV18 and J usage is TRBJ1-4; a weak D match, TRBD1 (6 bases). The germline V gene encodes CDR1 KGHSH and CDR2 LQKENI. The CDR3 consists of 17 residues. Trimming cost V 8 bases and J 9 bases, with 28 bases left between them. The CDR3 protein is CASQTGTGRHRVQKLFF. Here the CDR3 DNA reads TGTGCCAGCCAGACCGGAACAGGGCGACATAGGGTGCAAAAACTGTTTTTT.

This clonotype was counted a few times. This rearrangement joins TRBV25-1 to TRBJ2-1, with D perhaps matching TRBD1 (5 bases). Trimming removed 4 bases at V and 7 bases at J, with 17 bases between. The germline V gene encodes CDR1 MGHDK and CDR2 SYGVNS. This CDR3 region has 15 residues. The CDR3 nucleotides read TGTGCCAGCAGTGGGCCGGACACCTACGCAAATGAGCAGTTCTTC. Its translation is CASSGPDTYANEQFF.

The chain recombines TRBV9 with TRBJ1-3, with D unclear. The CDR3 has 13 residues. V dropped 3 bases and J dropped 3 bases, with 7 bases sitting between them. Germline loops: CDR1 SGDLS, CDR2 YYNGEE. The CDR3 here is CASSGTIGNTIYF. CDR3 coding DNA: TGTGCCAGCAGCGGGACGATTGGAAACACCATATATTTT.

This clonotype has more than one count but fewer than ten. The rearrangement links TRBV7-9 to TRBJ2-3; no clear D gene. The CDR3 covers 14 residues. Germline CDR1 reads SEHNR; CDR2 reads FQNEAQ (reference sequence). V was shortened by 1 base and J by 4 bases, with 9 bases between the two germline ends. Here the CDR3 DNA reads TGTGCCAGCAGCTTAGAACTTCCGGCAGATACGCAGTATTTT. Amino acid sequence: CASSLELPADTQYF.

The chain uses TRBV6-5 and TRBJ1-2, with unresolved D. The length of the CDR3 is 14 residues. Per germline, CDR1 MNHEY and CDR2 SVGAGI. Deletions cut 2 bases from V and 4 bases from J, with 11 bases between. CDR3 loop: CASSYGQAPYGYTF. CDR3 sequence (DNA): TGTGCCAGCAGTTACGGGCAGGCGCCCTATGGCTACACCTTC.

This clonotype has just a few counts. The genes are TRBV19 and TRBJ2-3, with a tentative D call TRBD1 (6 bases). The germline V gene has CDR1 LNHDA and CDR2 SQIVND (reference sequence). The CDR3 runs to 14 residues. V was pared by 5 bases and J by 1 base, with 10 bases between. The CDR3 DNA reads TGTGCCAGTAGTCGGGACAAACGCACAGATACGCAGTATTTT. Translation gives CASSRDKRTDTQYF.